The 32 T cell receptor beta chains listed next were all sequenced from one sample in a study of cytomegalovirus exposure and HLA in healthy donors. PCR was performed using 60 Vbeta and 13 Jbeta primers. Sequencing used immunoSEQ multiplex PCR; TCRdb keeps in-frame clones, though not all of them. The repertoire holds around 150,000 clones, with about 85% as singletons. Material for sequencing was PBMCs. Receptors were obtained from a human donor in good health.

This chain uses TRBV10-3 with TRBJ2-3, with 8 bases lining up with TRBD2. This CDR3 is built from 16 residues. The V segment lost 0 bases and the J segment 7 bases; nucleotides outside the gene matches: 9. Germline CDR1 and CDR2: ENHRY and SYGVKD. The CDR3 loop reads CAISESLAGSPNTQYF. DNA of the CDR3: TGTGCCATCAGTGAGTCGTTAGCGGGAAGCCCGAATACGCAGTATTTT.

The chain combines TRBV5-1 with TRBJ2-7; 12 bases are a match to TRBD2. J gave up 2 bases and V 5 bases, and 5 bases lay outside the gene matches. CDR1 and CDR2 from the germline V gene are SGHRS and YFSETQ. CDR3 length: 15 amino acids. This chain's CDR3 is CASRLAGGNPYEQYF. The CDR3 DNA reads TGCGCCAGCAGACTAGCGGGAGGTAACCCCTACGAGCAGTACTTC.

The rearrangement uses TRBV19 and TRBJ2-7; 14 bases align to TRBD2. CDR1 is LNHDA and CDR2 is SQIVND in the germline V gene (reference sequence). J gave up 5 bases and V 5 bases, and 17 bases lay outside the gene matches. The CDR3 loop spans 19 amino acids. The CDR3 bases are TGTGCCAGTAGTCCACGACTAGCGGGAGGGGTTTACGAGGCCCACGAGCAGTACTTC. Encoded protein: CASSPRLAGGVYEAHEQYF.

The rearrangement joins TRBV19 to TRBJ2-7; D remains unclear. The CDR3 totals 12 residues. Trimming took off 3 bases at V and 6 bases at J, with 9 bases between the two ends. CDR1 LNHDA and CDR2 SQIVND come from the germline V gene (reference sequence). The CDR3 reads CASSMVSTEQYF. The CDR3 DNA reads TGTGCCAGTAGTATGGTTAGCACCGAGCAGTACTTC.

The chain recombines TRBV10-1 with TRBJ1-2, with 7 bases identical to TRBD1. The germline CDR1 and CDR2 sequences are WNHNN and SYGVQD (reference sequence). V gave up 6 bases and J gave up 4 bases; unmatched junction bases: 14. The CDR3 is 16 residues long. In nucleotides, the CDR3 is TGCGCCAGCAGCCCCGGGAGTGGTACAGGGGTCTATGGCTACACCTTC. Protein product: CASSPGSGTGVYGYTF.

The sample holds a few counts of this clone. The chain uses TRBV5-1 and TRBJ1-1, with 9 positions matching TRBD1. In germline, CDR1 is SGHRS, CDR2 YFSETQ. With V trimmed by 2 bases and J by 10 bases, 6 bases remained unmatched. The CDR3 spans 13 residues. CDR3 nucleotides: TGCGCCAGCAGCTTCACCGGGACAGGGATAGCTTTCTTT. It yields the protein CASSFTGTGIAFF. Full variable domain (rest looked up from reference TRBV5-1 and TRBJ1-1): KAGVTQTPRYLIKTRGQQVTLSCSPISGHRSVSWYQQTPGQGLQFLFEYFSETQRNKGNFPGRFSGRQFSNSRSEMNVSTLELGDSALYLCASSFTGTGIAFFGQGTRLTVV.

This clone was observed a few times. V usage is TRBV18 and J usage is TRBJ2-4; D possibly corresponds to TRBD1 (5 bases). Germline V gene sequence: CDR1 KGHSH, CDR2 LQKENI. V lost 1 base to trimming and J lost 4 bases, with 14 bases between them. There are 16 residues in the CDR3. The CDR3 spells CASSPQNQGSKNIQYF. CDR3 nucleotides: TGTGCCAGCTCACCACAAAATCAGGGTTCGAAAAACATTCAGTACTTC.

This clone was counted once. The rearrangement uses TRBV5-4 and TRBJ2-5; perhaps TRBD1 as D (6 bases). The germline CDR1 and CDR2 sequences are SGHNT and YYREEE (reference sequence). The CDR3 consists of 13 residues. Trimming removed 4 bases at V and 1 base at J, with 8 bases between. CDR3 residues: CASSPDSQETQYF. Here the CDR3 DNA reads TGTGCCAGCAGCCCGGACAGCCAAGAGACCCAGTACTTC.

This chain uses TRBV5-6 with TRBJ2-1; D might be TRBD1 (5 bases). CDR1 and CDR2 (germline): SGHDT, YYEEEE. The ends were cut back, 5 bases at V and 0 bases at J, with 15 bases in the middle. The CDR3 is 16 amino acids. The CDR3 here is CASSPAQGSSYNEQFF. The CDR3, as DNA: TGTGCCAGCAGTCCCGCCCAGGGAAGCTCCTACAATGAGCAGTTCTTC.

The genes are TRBV11-2 and TRBJ2-5; 10 nucleotides line up with TRBD2. The J call may be in error: the DNA end matches TRBJ2-7 better. The CDR3 totals 15 residues. The V gene's germline CDR1 is SGHAT and CDR2 FQNNGV. This CDR3 is CASSLASGGSYEQYF. DNA of the CDR3: TGTGCCAGCAGCTTAGCTAGCGGGGGATCCTACGAGCAGTACTTC.

The V and J genes are TRBV4-3 and TRBJ2-1, with TRBD1 matching 8 bases. J gave up 6 bases and V 2 bases, and 9 bases lay outside the gene matches. Germline assignment: CDR1 LGHNA and CDR2 YSLEER. CDR3 size: 16 residues. In nucleotides, the CDR3 is TGCGCCAGCAGCCAACTTCTTGGTGGACAGGGCAATGAGCAGTTCTTC. Translation gives CASSQLLGGQGNEQFF.

This chain joins TRBV4-1 and TRBJ2-7, with a weak D call TRBD2 (5 bases). Per germline, CDR1 MGHRA and CDR2 YSYEKL. Trimming removed 4 bases from V and 5 bases from J, with 15 bases in between. This CDR3 has 14 residues. CDR3 coding DNA: TGCGCCAGCAGCCTCCTGGGGAGAGTCCACGAGCAGTACTTC. Amino acids: CASSLLGRVHEQYF.

This chain joins TRBV23-1 and TRBJ2-1; D unclear. TRBV23-1 belongs to the ORF category, with a function that is uncertain. The germline V and J ends were trimmed by 4 bases and 6 bases, with 25 bases remaining between them. This CDR3 contains 18 residues. The CDR3 loop is CASSLLPAESPYFNEQFF. Here the CDR3 DNA reads TGCGCCAGCAGTCTTCTTCCTGCGGAGTCTCCTTACTTCAATGAGCAGTTCTTC.

This chain joins TRBV11-2 and TRBJ2-7; TRBD1 agrees at 7 bases. The CDR3 sequence is 16 residues long. V was pared by 6 bases and J by 2 bases, with 13 bases of the junction left unmatched. Germline V CDR1 and CDR2: SGHAT, FQNNGV. CDR3 sequence reads: CASSSSLGDRPYEQYF. The CDR3 nucleotides are TGTGCCAGCAGTTCATCCCTCGGGGACAGACCCTACGAGCAGTACTTC. The whole variable domain, remainder taken from reference TRBV11-2 and TRBJ2-7, is EAGVAQSPRYKIIEKRQSVAFWCNPISGHATLYWYQQILGQGPKLLIQFQNNGVVDDSQLPKDRFSAERLKGVDSTLKIQPAKLEDSAVYLCASSSSLGDRPYEQYFGPGTRLTVT.

The V call is TRBV28, the J call TRBJ2-7; 7 bases are shared with TRBD1. The V gene end was trimmed by 2 bases and the J gene end by 5 bases; junction bases not matched to a gene: 12. The germline gives CDR1 MDHEN, CDR2 SYDVKM. The length of the CDR3 is 16 residues. Here the CDR3 reads CASSLRSRQGEDEQYF. In DNA, the CDR3 is TGTGCCAGCAGTTTAAGATCCCGACAGGGAGAAGACGAGCAGTACTTC.

In its sample, this clone was seen a few times. The chain carries TRBV6-5 and TRBJ2-3; perhaps TRBD1 as D (6 bases). V was clipped by 6 bases and J by 5 bases, with 15 bases between them. Germline CDR1 MNHEY, CDR2 SVGAGI. The CDR3 covers 14 residues. CDR3 loop: CASRSLQGIDTQYF. The CDR3, as DNA: TGTGCCAGCAGATCACTTCAGGGGATAGATACGCAGTATTTT.

This clone came up once. The rearrangement links TRBV19 to TRBJ2-1; 9 bases line up with TRBD2. Germline loops: CDR1 LNHDA, CDR2 SQIVND (reference sequence). CDR3 length equals 16 residues. Trimming at V came to 1 base and at J to 1 base, leaving 2 bases not matched to a gene. The CDR3 DNA follows: TGTGCCAGTAGTATAGCTAGCGGGACGTCCTACAATGAGCAGTTCTTC. Translated, it gives CASSIASGTSYNEQFF.

The rearrangement joins TRBV27 to TRBJ1-5; 9 nucleotides agree with TRBD1. The CDR3 sequence is 15 residues long. From germline, CDR1 is MNHEY and CDR2 SMNVEV (reference sequence). V shed 5 bases and J 5 bases; nucleotides not matched to a gene: 7. In nucleotides, the CDR3 is TGTGCCAGCAGTGCCAATCACAGGGGGCATCAGCCCCAGCATTTT. It translates to CASSANHRGHQPQHF.

V is TRBV6-1 and J is TRBJ1-1; D gene uncertain. The V and J ends lost 8 bases and 0 bases respectively, with 13 bases between them. The CDR3 consists of 14 residues. The V gene's germline CDR1 is MNHNS and CDR2 SASEGT. CDR3 region: CASGYRNLNTEAFF. The CDR3 coding sequence is TGTGCCAGCGGGTACAGAAATCTGAACACTGAAGCTTTCTTT.

J is TRBJ2-5 and V is TRBV5-5; 9 bases are a match to TRBD2. The CDR3 has 15 amino acids. V lost 5 bases to trimming and J lost 0 bases; unmatched junction nucleotides: 5. From germline, CDR1 is SGHKS and CDR2 YYEKEE (reference sequence). Written as DNA, the CDR3 is TGTGCCAGCAGGAGAAGCGGGGGGAACCAAGAGACCCAGTACTTC. Protein sequence: CASRRSGGNQETQYF.

This chain connects TRBV19 to TRBJ1-2; D call uncertain. Germline CDR1 is LNHDA and CDR2 is SQIVND (reference sequence). This CDR3 region has 15 residues. The V end was cut by 3 bases, the J end by 6 bases, with 17 bases between. The CDR3 coding sequence is TGTGCCAGTAGTATGTCCCCCCTAACGCAGGATGGCTACACCTTC. Its protein product is CASSMSPLTQDGYTF.

The V and J genes are TRBV21-1 and TRBJ1-2; the tabulated D call, TRBD1, remains unverified against the DNA. TRBV21-1 is flagged as a pseudogene. The CDR3 length is 14 residues. The CDR3 bases are TGTGCCAGCAGCAAAGTTGGGGACAGGGGTGGCTACACCTTC. Its translation: CASSKVGDRGGYTF.

The chain recombines TRBV10-3 with TRBJ2-7; 8 bases line up with TRBD1. Germline-derived CDR1 and CDR2 are ENHRY and SYGVKD. Unmatched junction bases numbered 8, after V lost 0 bases and J lost 4 bases. The CDR3 consists of 16 residues. CDR3 amino acids: CAISESFRQGQYEQYF. For the CDR3, the DNA is TGTGCCATCAGTGAGTCCTTTAGACAGGGGCAATACGAGCAGTACTTC.

The chain carries TRBV27 and TRBJ1-1; D perhaps matches TRBD1 (5 bases). Germline V lookup: CDR1 MNHEY, CDR2 SMNVEV (reference sequence). The CDR3 has 21 amino acids. Between the trimmed V and J ends, which lost 5 bases and 0 bases, there was a span of 31 bases. The CDR3 reads CASSPGLGFLDVGHLNTEAFF. The CDR3 DNA reads as TGTGCCAGCAGTCCCGGGTTGGGTTTTCTGGACGTAGGACACCTGAACACTGAAGCTTTCTTT.

The gene calls are TRBV7-2 and TRBJ2-3; TRBD1 might be the D (6 bases). Germline CDR1 SGHTA, CDR2 FQGNSA. V shed 2 bases and J shed 4 bases, with 10 bases lying between them. The CDR3 totals 14 residues. In DNA form, the CDR3 reads TGTGCCAGCAGCTTACCAGGACAGCCAGATACGCAGTATTTT. Protein: CASSLPGQPDTQYF. The full variable domain, completed using reference TRBV7-2 and TRBJ2-3, is GAGVSQSPSNKVTEKGKDVELRCDPISGHTALYWYRQSLGQGLEFLIYFQGNSAPDKSGLPSDRFSAERTGGSVSTLTIQRTQQEDSAVYLCASSLPGQPDTQYFGPGTRLTVL.

This clone was seen a few times. The chain couples TRBV4-3 to TRBJ1-2, with TRBD1 matching 7 bases. Per germline, CDR1 LGHNA and CDR2 YSLEER. This CDR3 region has 17 residues. Trimming removed 0 bases from V and 7 bases from J; junction bases left unmatched: 14. The CDR3 loop is CASSQELWSTGQGGYTF. For the CDR3, the DNA is TGCGCCAGCAGCCAAGAATTGTGGTCGACAGGGCAGGGTGGCTACACCTTC.

V and J are TRBV7-3 and TRBJ2-6, with 8 bases lining up with TRBD1. The CDR3 sequence is 19 residues long. Germline trimming cut 4 bases from V and 8 bases from J; bases unmatched to any gene: 19. CDR1 is SGHTA and CDR2 is FQGTGA in the germline V gene. The CDR3 protein is CASSSPTGTGVLGTNVLTF. CDR3 in DNA: TGTGCCAGCAGCTCACCGACCGGGACAGGTGTACTAGGCACCAACGTCCTGACTTTC.

The V gene is TRBV29-1, the J gene TRBJ1-1; perhaps TRBD1 as D (5 bases). V lost 2 bases and J 4 bases, leaving 11 bases between the germline ends. Looked up from germline, CDR1 is SQVTM and CDR2 is ANQGSEA. The CDR3 consists of 13 residues. The CDR3 reads CSVERGLSTEAFF. The CDR3 DNA reads as TGCAGCGTTGAAAGGGGACTATCCACTGAAGCTTTCTTT.

CDR3 in DNA: TGTGCCAGCAGTCGGACAGGGAACAATGAGCAGTTCTTC. As protein: CASSRTGNNEQFF. V gene TRBV6-5 combines with J gene TRBJ2-1; 8 nucleotides align to TRBD1. The V gene end was trimmed by 5 bases and the J gene end by 5 bases; junction bases not matched to a gene: 2. The germline gives CDR1 MNHEY, CDR2 SVGAGI. The CDR3 totals 13 residues.

This clone has only one observation. This chain uses TRBV4-3 with TRBJ2-2, with TRBD1 identical over 7 bases. Germline V CDR1 and CDR2: LGHNA, YSLEER. V lost 0 bases to trimming and J lost 4 bases; unmatched junction nucleotides: 8. This CDR3 spans 17 amino acids. As DNA, the CDR3 is TGCGCCAGCAGCCAAGATTTAAGGGCAGGGGGCACCGGGGAGCTGTTTTTT. Its protein product is CASSQDLRAGGTGELFF.

V gene TRBV7-2 combines with J gene TRBJ1-3, with 7 bases fitting TRBD1. Germline V CDR1 and CDR2: SGHTA, FQGNSA. V lost 4 bases and J lost 4; bases outside the gene matches: 4. This CDR3 region has 14 residues. In DNA form, the CDR3 reads TGTGCCAGCAGCTCCCCGGGACAGGGAAACACCATATATTTT. It specifies CASSSPGQGNTIYF.

This chain links TRBV30 with TRBJ2-7; 11 bases match TRBD1. V trimming: 2 bases; J trimming: 2 bases; junction bases outside the gene matches: 11. Germline CDR1 is GTSNPN and CDR2 is SVGIG (reference sequence). The CDR3 is made up of 17 amino acids. The CDR3 loop reads CAWSRGTGGRVPYEQYF. The CDR3 DNA is TGTGCCTGGAGTAGAGGGACAGGGGGGCGCGTTCCCTACGAGCAGTACTTC.